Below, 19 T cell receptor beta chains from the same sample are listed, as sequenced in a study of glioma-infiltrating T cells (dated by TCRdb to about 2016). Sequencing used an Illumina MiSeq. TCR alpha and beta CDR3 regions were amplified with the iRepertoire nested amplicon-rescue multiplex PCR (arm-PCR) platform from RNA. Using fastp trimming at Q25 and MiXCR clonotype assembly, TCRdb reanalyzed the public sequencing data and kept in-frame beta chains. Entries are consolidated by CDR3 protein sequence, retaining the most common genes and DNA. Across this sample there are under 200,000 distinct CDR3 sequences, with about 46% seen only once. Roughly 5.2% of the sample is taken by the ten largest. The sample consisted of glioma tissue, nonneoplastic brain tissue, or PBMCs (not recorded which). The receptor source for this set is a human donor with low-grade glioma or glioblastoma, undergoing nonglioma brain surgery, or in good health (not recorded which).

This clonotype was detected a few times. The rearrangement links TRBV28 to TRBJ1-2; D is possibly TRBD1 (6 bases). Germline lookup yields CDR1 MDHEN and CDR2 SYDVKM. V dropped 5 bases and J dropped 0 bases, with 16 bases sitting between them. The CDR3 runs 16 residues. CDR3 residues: CASSTRQVRANYGYTF. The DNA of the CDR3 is TGTGCCAGCAGTACCCGACAGGTTCGAGCTAACTATGGCTACACCTTC.

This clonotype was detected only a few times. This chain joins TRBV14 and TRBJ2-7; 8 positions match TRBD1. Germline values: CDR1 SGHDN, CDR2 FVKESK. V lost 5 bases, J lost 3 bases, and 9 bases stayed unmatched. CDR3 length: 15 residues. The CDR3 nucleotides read TGTGCCAGCAGCTCCCGGACAGGGTTAAACTACGAGCAGTACTTC. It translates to CASSSRTGLNYEQYF.

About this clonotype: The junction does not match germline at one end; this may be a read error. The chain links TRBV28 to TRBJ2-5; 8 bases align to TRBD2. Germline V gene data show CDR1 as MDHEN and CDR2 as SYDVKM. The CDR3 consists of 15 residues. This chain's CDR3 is CASSLIAGGGETQNF. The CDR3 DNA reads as TGTGCCAGCAGTTTAATTGCGGGAGGTGGAGAGACCCAGAACTTC.

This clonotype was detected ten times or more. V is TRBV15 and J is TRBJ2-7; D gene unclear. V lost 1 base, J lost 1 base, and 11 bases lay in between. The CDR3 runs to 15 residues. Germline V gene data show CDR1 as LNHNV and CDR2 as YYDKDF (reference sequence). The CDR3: CATSRAVLRSYEQYF. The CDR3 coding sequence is TGTGCCACCAGCAGAGCAGTCCTGAGATCCTACGAGCAGTACTTC.

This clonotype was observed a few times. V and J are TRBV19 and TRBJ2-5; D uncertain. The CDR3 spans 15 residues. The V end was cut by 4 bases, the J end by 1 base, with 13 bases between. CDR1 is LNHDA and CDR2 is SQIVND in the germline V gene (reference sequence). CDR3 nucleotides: TGTGCCAGTAGTACTGGTGTCGTCACCCAAGAGACCCAGTACTTC. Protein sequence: CASSTGVVTQETQYF. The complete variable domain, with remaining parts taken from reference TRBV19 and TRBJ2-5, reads DGGITQSPKYLFRKEGQNVTLSCEQNLNHDAMYWYRQDPGQGLRLIYYSQIVNDFQKGDIAEGYSVSREKKESFPLTVTSAQKNPTAFYLCASSTGVVTQETQYFGPGTRLLVL.

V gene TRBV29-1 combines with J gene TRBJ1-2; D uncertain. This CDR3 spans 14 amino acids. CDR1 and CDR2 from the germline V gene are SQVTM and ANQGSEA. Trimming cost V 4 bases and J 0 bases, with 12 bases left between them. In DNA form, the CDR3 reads TGCAGCGTTGTAACCCCACTCCCTAACTATGGCTACACCTTC. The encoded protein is CSVVTPLPNYGYTF.

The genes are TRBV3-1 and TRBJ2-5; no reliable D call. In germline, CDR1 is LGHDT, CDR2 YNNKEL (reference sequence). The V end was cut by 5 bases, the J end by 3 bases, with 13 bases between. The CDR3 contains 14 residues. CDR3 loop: CASSASGVKETQYF. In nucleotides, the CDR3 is TGTGCCAGCAGCGCCAGTGGGGTGAAAGAGACCCAGTACTTC.

The CDR3 coding sequence is TGTGCCAGCAGACCCGGCCAGCTCAGGGGAGAGCAGTACTTC. Its protein product is CASRPGQLRGEQYF. The V call is TRBV6-2 or TRBV6-3, the J call TRBJ2-7; D may be TRBD1 (6 bases). CDR1 is MNHEY and CDR2 is SVGEGT in the germline V gene. V lost 6 bases to trimming and J lost 7 bases, with 19 bases between them. The CDR3 has 14 residues.

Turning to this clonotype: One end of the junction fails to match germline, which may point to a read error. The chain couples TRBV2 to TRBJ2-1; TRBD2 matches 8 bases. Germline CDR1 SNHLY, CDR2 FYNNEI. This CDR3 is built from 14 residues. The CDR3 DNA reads TGTGCCAGCAGTGACGCCGGGACTAGGAATGAGCACTTCTTC. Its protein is CASSDAGTRNEHFF.

The CDR3 nucleotides read TGTGCCAGTAGTAGAGTGGGCACTGACGGCTACGAGCAGTACTTC. It is translated as CASSRVGTDGYEQYF. The chain couples TRBV19 to TRBJ2-1; no definite D call. The end of the DNA is better explained by TRBJ2-7, so the J call may be wrong. The germline gives CDR1 LNHDA, CDR2 SQIVND (reference sequence). The CDR3 has 15 residues.

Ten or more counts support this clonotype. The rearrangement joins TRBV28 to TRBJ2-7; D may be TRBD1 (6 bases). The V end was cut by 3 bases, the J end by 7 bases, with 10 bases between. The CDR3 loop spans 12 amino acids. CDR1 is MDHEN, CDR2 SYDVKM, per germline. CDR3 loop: CASSFPQGEQYF. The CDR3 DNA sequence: TGTGCCAGCAGTTTCCCCCAGGGGGAGCAGTACTTC.

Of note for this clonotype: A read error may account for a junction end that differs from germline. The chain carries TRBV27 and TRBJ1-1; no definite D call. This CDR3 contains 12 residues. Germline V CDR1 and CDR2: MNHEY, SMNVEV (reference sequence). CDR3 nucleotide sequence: TGTGCCAGCAGTGGCCAGCGCACTGAAGCTTCCTTT. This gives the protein CASSGQRTEASF.

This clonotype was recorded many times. Here the CDR3 reads CASSVTGLSIYEQYF. In DNA form, the CDR3 reads TGTGCCAGCAGTGTCACAGGTTTATCGATTTACGAGCAGTACTTC. The chain employs TRBV27 and TRBJ2-7, with D possibly matching TRBD1 (5 bases). Germline loops: CDR1 MNHEY, CDR2 SMNVEV (reference sequence). The CDR3 extends over 15 amino acids. The V gene lost 5 bases and the J gene lost 4 bases, with 18 bases spanning the gap.

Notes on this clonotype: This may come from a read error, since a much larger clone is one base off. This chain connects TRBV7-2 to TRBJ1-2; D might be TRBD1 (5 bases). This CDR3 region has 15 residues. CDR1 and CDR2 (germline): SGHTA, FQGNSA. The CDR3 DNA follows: TGTGTCAGCAGCTTAGGTTTAGGGGATCACTATGGCTACACCTTC. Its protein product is CVSSLGLGDHYGYTF. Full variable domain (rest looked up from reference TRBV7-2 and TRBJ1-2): GAGVSQSPSNKVTEKGKDVELRCDPISGHTALYWYRQSLGQGLEFLIYFQGNSAPDKSGLPSDRFSAERTGGSVSTLTIQRTQQEDSAVYLCVSSLGLGDHYGYTFGSGTRLTVV.

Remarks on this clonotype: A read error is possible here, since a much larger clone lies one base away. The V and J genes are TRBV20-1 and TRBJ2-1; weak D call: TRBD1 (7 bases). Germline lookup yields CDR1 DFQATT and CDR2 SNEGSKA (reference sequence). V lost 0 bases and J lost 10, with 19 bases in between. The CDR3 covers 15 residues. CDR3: CSARDSGRGSGEQFF. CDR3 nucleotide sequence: TGCAGTGCTAGAGATTCGGGCAGGGGGAGCGGGGAGCAGTTCTTC.

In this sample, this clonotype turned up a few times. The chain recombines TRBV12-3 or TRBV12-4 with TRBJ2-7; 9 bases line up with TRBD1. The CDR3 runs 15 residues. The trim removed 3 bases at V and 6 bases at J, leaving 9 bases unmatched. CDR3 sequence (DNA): TGTGCCAGCAGTTTCCTTGGACAGGGGAGCCGCGAGCAGTACTTC. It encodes CASSFLGQGSREQYF.

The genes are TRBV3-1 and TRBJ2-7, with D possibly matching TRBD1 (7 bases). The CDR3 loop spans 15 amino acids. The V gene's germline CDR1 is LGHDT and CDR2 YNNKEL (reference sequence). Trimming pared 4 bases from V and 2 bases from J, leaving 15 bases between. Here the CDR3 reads CASSPTGDLTYEQYF. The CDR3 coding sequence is TGTGCCAGCAGCCCCACAGGGGACTTAACCTACGAGCAGTACTTC.

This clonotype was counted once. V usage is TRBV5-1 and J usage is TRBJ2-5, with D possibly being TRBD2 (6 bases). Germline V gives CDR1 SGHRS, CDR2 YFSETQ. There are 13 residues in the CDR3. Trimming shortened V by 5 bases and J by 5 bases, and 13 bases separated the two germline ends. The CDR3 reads CASSRGDWETQYF. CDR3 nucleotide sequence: TGCGCCAGCAGTCGCGGGGATTGGGAGACCCAGTACTTC.

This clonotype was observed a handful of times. The CDR3 bases are TGCAGCGTTGGACTAGCGGGTGGGAATGAGCAGTTCTTC. Translating it yields CSVGLAGGNEQFF. The V and J genes are TRBV29-1 and TRBJ2-1; 10 bases line up with TRBD2. With 4 bases clipped from V and 7 bases from J, the junction kept 4 bases outside the gene matches. The germline gives CDR1 SQVTM, CDR2 ANQGSEA. The CDR3 totals 13 residues.